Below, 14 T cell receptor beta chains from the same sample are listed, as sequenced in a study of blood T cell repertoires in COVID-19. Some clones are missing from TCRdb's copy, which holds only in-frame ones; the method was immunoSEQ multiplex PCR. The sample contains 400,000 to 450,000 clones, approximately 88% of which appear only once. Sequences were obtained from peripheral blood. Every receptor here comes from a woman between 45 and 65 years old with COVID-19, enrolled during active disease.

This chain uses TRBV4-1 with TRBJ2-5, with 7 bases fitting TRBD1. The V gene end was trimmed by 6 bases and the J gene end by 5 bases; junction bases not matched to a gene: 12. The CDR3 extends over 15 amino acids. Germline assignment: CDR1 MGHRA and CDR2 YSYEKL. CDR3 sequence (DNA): TGCGCCAGCAGTCAAAATCAAGGGGGCGGGGAGACCCAGTACTTC. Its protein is CASSQNQGGGETQYF.

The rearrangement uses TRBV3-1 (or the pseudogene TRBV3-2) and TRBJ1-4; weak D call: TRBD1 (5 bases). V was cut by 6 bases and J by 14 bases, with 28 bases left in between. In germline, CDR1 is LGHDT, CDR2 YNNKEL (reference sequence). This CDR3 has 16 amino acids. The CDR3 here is CASSPQLRQLDRKLFF. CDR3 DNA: TGTGCCAGCAGTCCCCAGTTGAGACAGCTGGATAGAAAGCTGTTTTTT.

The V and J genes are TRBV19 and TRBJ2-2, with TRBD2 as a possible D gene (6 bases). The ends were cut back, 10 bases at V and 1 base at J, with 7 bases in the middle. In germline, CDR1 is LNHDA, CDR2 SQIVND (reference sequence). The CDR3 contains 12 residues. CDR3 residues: CAIGGNTGELFF. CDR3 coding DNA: TGTGCCATCGGGGGGAACACCGGGGAGCTGTTTTTT.

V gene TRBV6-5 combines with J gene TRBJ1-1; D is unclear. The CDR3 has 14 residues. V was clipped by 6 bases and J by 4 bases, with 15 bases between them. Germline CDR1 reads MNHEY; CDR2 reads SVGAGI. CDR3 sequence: CASRKTLSSTEAFF. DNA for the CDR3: TGTGCCAGCAGAAAGACACTCTCAAGCACTGAAGCTTTCTTT.

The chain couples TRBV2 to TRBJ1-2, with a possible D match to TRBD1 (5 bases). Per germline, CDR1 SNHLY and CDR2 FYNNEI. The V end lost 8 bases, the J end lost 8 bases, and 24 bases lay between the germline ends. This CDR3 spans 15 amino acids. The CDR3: CASVLARGASRGYTF. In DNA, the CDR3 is TGTGCCAGCGTTCTGGCCCGTGGGGCGAGCCGCGGCTACACCTTC.

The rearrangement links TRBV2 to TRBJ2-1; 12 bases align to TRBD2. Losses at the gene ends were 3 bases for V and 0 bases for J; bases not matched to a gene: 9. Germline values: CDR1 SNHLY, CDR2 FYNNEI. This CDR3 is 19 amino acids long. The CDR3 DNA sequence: TGTGCCAGCAGTGATAGACTAGCGGGGGCCTATAGCTCCTACAATGAGCAGTTCTTC. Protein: CASSDRLAGAYSSYNEQFF.

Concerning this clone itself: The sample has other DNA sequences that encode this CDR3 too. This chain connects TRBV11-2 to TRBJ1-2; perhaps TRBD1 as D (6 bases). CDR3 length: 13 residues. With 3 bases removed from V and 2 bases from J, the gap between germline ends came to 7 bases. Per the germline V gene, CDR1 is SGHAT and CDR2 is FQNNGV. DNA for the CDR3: TGTGCCAGCAGCTTGGACAGAAACTATGGCTACACCTTC. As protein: CASSLDRNYGYTF.

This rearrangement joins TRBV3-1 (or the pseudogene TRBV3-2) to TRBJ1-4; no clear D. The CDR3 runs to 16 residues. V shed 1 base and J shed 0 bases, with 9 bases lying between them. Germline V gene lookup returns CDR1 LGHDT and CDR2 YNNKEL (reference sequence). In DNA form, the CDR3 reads TGTGCCAGCAGCCAAGTCGCAGGCGCAACTAATGAAAAACTGTTTTTT. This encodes CASSQVAGATNEKLFF.

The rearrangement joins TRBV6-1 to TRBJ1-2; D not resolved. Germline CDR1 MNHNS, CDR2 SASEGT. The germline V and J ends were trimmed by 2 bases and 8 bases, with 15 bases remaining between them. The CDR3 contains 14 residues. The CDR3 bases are TGTGCCAGCAGTGAATGGGGAGGCCCCTGGGGCTACACCTTC. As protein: CASSEWGGPWGYTF.

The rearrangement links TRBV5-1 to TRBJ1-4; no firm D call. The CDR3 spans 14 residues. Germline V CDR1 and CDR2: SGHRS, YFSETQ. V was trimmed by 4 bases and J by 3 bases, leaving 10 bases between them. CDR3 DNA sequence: TGCGCCAGCAGCAACGCACAGCCTAATGAAAAACTGTTTTTT. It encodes CASSNAQPNEKLFF.

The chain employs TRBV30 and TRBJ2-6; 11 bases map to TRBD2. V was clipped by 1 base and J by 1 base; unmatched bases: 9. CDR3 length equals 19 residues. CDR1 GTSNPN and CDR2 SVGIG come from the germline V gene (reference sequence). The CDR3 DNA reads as TGTGCCTGGAGTGGATGGCTAGCGGGGGGATTTTCTGGGGCCAACGTCCTGACTTTC. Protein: CAWSGWLAGGFSGANVLTF. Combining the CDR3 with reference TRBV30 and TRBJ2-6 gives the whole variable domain SQTIHQWPATLVQPVGSPLSLECTVEGTSNPNLYWYRQAAGRGLQLLFYSVGIGQISSEVPQNLSASRPQDRQFILSSKKLLLSDSGFYLCAWSGWLAGGFSGANVLTFGAGSRLTVL.

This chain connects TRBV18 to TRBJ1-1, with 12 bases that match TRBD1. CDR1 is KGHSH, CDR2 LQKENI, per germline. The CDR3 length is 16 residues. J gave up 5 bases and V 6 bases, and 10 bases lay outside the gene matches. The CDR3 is CASSPGTGGAGTEAFF. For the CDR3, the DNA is TGTGCCAGCTCCCCGGGGACAGGGGGCGCGGGGACTGAAGCTTTCTTT.

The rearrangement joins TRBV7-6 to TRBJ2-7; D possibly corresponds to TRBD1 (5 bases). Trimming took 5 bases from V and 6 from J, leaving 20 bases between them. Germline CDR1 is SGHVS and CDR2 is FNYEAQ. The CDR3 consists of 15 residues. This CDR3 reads CASSPYRSPASEQYF. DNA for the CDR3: TGTGCCAGCAGCCCATACAGGTCCCCGGCGTCCGAGCAGTACTTC.

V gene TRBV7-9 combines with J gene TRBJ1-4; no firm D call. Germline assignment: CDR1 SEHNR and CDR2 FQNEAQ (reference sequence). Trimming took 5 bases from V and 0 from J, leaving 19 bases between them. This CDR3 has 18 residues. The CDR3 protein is CASSLRVRNLATNEKLFF. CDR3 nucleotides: TGTGCCAGCAGCCTCCGGGTCCGAAACCTTGCAACTAATGAAAAACTGTTTTTT. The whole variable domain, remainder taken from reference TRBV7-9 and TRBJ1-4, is DTGVSQNPRHKITKRGQNVTFRCDPISEHNRLYWYRQTLGQGPEFLTYFQNEAQLEKSRLLSDRFSAERPKGSFSTLEIQRTEQGDSAMYLCASSLRVRNLATNEKLFFGSGTQLSVL.